This entry describes one T cell receptor (beta chain). As yet, its antigen is unknown. The data are from a study of persistence of HIV-infected CD4 T cells. On the study more broadly: Anti-CD3/anti-CD28 beads activated more cells than antigen stimulation did. General study points: Antigen-responding cells were enriched for degenerate expanded CDR3beta sequences.

Sequencing used immunoSEQ version 4 in survey mode. Here immunoSEQ multiplex PCR was the method, and the copy in TCRdb shows in-frame clones only, minus some. The sample contains approximately 44,000 clones, 80% to 90% of which appear only once. Nonspecific anti-CD3/anti-CD28 bead stimulation represents the broad CD4+ T cell repertoire. Sorting selected CD4+ T cells upregulating both CD40 ligand and CD69. Donors were HIV-1-infected adults who began suppressive ART during chronic infection. The germline gives CDR1 LNHDA, CDR2 SQIVND (reference sequence). The CDR3 loop spans 12 amino acids. The ends were cut back, 7 bases at V and 1 base at J, with 7 bases in the middle.

This sequence joins TRBV19 and TRBJ1-1, with D unclear. This clonotype originated in an adult man with HIV who was CMV-seropositive. The source was CD4+ T cells sorted from PBMCs after approximately 19-hour stimulation, collected from a patient who received antiretroviral therapy. Written as DNA, the CDR3 is TGTGCCAGTAAGGTGGGGAACACTGAAGCTTTCTTT. It yields the protein CASKVGNTEAFF.